These 6 T cell receptor beta chains originate from one sample sequenced in a study of cytomegalovirus exposure and HLA in healthy donors. PCR amplification relied on 60 Vbeta primers (plus 13 Jbeta primers). TCRdb's copy holds only in-frame clones and misses some; the assay was immunoSEQ multiplex PCR. Of fewer than 110,000 clones detected, approximately 72% appear once; the ten largest clones hold under 2%. Sequenced: PBMCs. Receptor source: a middle-aged woman in good health and CMV-seronegative.

The chain carries TRBV9 and TRBJ2-1; 9 bases match TRBD1. Germline V gene sequence: CDR1 SGDLS, CDR2 YYNGEE. V trimming: 2 bases; J trimming: 10 bases; junction bases outside the gene matches: 13. The CDR3 is 16 amino acids. This chain's CDR3 is CASSVTGQGITMEQFF. The DNA for the CDR3 is TGTGCCAGCAGCGTTACCGGACAGGGGATAACAATGGAGCAGTTCTTC.

This chain uses TRBV5-1 with TRBJ2-7; 10 nucleotides match TRBD2. With V trimmed by 4 bases and J by 6 bases, 10 bases remained unmatched. CDR1 SGHRS and CDR2 YFSETQ come from the germline V gene. CDR3 length: 15 amino acids. CDR3 amino acids: CASSPDPGLALEQYF. The CDR3 coding sequence is TGCGCCAGCAGCCCAGACCCGGGACTAGCGCTCGAGCAGTACTTC.

For this clone: Its ends do not fully match the called genes, so a read error is possible. V and J are TRBV7-9 and TRBJ2-3, with D possibly matching TRBD1 (6 bases). The CDR3 loop spans 17 amino acids. Germline CDR1 is SEHNR and CDR2 is FQNEAQ (reference sequence). The DNA of the CDR3 is TGTTCCAGCAGCTTTATGGGGGCGAACCCTAGCACAGATACGCAGTATTTT. It translates to CSSSFMGANPSTDTQYF.

The rearrangement joins TRBV7-9 to TRBJ1-3, with a weak D call TRBD1 (6 bases). This CDR3 is built from 16 residues. V was clipped by 0 bases and J by 2 bases, with 11 bases between them. CDR1 SEHNR and CDR2 FQNEAQ come from the germline V gene (reference sequence). The CDR3 DNA is TGTGCCAGCAGCTTAGCGATGACAGGTCCTGGAAACACCATATATTTT. Residues: CASSLAMTGPGNTIYF.

The table lists this clone with a count of one. The CDR3 protein is CSVPKGAGGITGELFF. The DNA of the CDR3 is TGCAGCGTTCCCAAAGGGGCAGGGGGCATCACCGGGGAGCTGTTTTTT. The chain joins TRBV29-1 to TRBJ2-2; 8 bases are shared with TRBD1. The CDR3 extends over 16 amino acids. Germline assignment: CDR1 SQVTM and CDR2 ANQGSEA. Trimming took 5 bases from V and 4 from J; bases not matched to a gene: 12.

This clone was seen a handful of times. This chain connects TRBV7-9 to TRBJ1-2; D is unresolved. The ends were cut back, 6 bases at V and 5 bases at J, with 16 bases in the middle. The germline CDR1 and CDR2 sequences are SEHNR and FQNEAQ (reference sequence). CDR3 size: 14 residues. Here the CDR3 DNA reads TGTGCCAGCAGTCAGCAATCGACACGTTATGGCTACACCTTC. This sequence encodes CASSQQSTRYGYTF.